These 17 T cell receptor beta chains share one sample of origin, sequenced in a study of blood T cell repertoires in COVID-19. Profiled with immunoSEQ multiplex PCR; TCRdb holds only in-frame clones, not every one. The table includes some 250,000 clones, approximately 88% detected once. The sample consisted of peripheral blood. The receptors derive from a human donor in a cohort sampled during active COVID-19.

This clone appeared once. The V and J genes are TRBV6-5 and TRBJ1-1; perhaps TRBD1 as D (6 bases). Germline V gene sequence: CDR1 MNHEY, CDR2 SVGAGI. This CDR3 region has 12 residues. The germline V and J ends were trimmed by 2 bases and 7 bases, with 8 bases remaining between them. The DNA of the CDR3 is TGTGCCAGCAGTTACGGGGGCGGTGAAGCTTTCTTT. Translated: CASSYGGGEAFF.

This sequence joins TRBV19 and TRBJ2-7; weak D call: TRBD1 (5 bases). Germline-derived CDR1 and CDR2 are LNHDA and SQIVND (reference sequence). The V and J ends lost 3 bases and 2 bases respectively, with 17 bases between them. This CDR3 has 16 amino acids. The CDR3 sequence: CASSIAQGRAPYEQYF. The CDR3 coding sequence is TGTGCCAGTAGTATCGCCCAGGGCAGGGCCCCCTACGAGCAGTACTTC.

This chain joins TRBV19 and TRBJ2-7; 8 bases agree with TRBD2. CDR3 length: 14 residues. J was trimmed by 6 bases and V by 3 bases; bases with no gene match: 7. Germline V gene sequence: CDR1 LNHDA, CDR2 SQIVND (reference sequence). CDR3: CASSIGGESSEQYF. CDR3 coding DNA: TGTGCCAGTAGTATCGGGGGGGAATCAAGCGAGCAGTACTTC.

The table lists this clone with a count of one. The gene calls are TRBV6-5 and TRBJ1-2, with unresolved D. V was pared by 2 bases and J by 2 bases, with 15 bases between. The CDR3 totals 16 residues. Germline CDR1 and CDR2: MNHEY and SVGAGI. The CDR3 protein is CASSYTRGSKNYGYTF. DNA for the CDR3: TGTGCCAGCAGTTACACAAGAGGGAGTAAGAACTATGGCTACACCTTC.

The chain combines TRBV20-1 with TRBJ1-5; no reliable D call. This CDR3 spans 14 amino acids. Germline CDR1 reads DFQATT; CDR2 reads SNEGSKA (reference sequence). V gave up 3 bases and J gave up 1 base, with 10 bases separating them. This CDR3 reads CSASQMRSNQPQHF. The CDR3 bases are TGCAGTGCTAGTCAGATGAGGAGCAATCAGCCCCAGCATTTT.

V is TRBV7-2 and J is TRBJ2-5, with TRBD2 matching over 12 bases. The V and J ends lost 1 base and 1 base, in that order; junction bases with no gene match: 7. The CDR3 extends over 18 amino acids. CDR1 SGHTA and CDR2 FQGNSA come from the germline V gene. CDR3 DNA sequence: TGTGCCAGCAGCTTAGGACTAGCGGGGGCCCTTTCCCAAGAGACCCAGTACTTC. This sequence encodes CASSLGLAGALSQETQYF.

This clone is a singleton in its sample. The chain carries TRBV6-5 and TRBJ2-1; the match to TRBD2 covers 14 bases. Germline lookup yields CDR1 MNHEY and CDR2 SVGAGI. CDR3 length: 15 residues. Trimming cost V 6 bases and J 9 bases; bases outside gene matches: 7. This chain's CDR3 is CASSRPGLAGAEQFF. The CDR3 DNA reads TGTGCCAGCAGCCGACCGGGACTAGCGGGAGCTGAGCAGTTCTTC.

The chain has TRBV5-1 and TRBJ1-2; D perhaps matches TRBD1 (5 bases). The CDR3 loop spans 16 amino acids. V was cut by 3 bases and J by 7 bases, with 22 bases left in between. Germline assignment: CDR1 SGHRS and CDR2 YFSETQ. The CDR3 DNA reads TGCGCCAGCAGCTGGACAATCGTTAACAGGCCGAGTGGCTACACCTTC. Protein product: CASSWTIVNRPSGYTF.

A single count supports this clone. This chain joins TRBV27 and TRBJ2-7, with 9 bases aligning to TRBD2. The germline gives CDR1 MNHEY, CDR2 SMNVEV (reference sequence). CDR3 size: 17 residues. Trimming removed 2 bases from V and 3 bases from J; junction bases left unmatched: 11. The CDR3 region has the DNA TGTGCCAGCAGTTTAAGAGGTTCTGGCGGGGGGGTCTACGAGCAGTACTTC. Amino acids: CASSLRGSGGGVYEQYF.

The J gene is TRBJ1-5, the V gene TRBV19; TRBD1 aligns across 10 bases. CDR1 and CDR2 (germline): LNHDA, SQIVND (reference sequence). J was trimmed by 2 bases and V by 4 bases; bases with no gene match: 2. CDR3 size: 15 residues. CDR3 coding DNA: TGTGCCAGTAGTAGGGGGACAGGGGGCAATCAGCCCCAGCATTTT. This codes for CASSRGTGGNQPQHF. Based on the CDR3 plus reference TRBV19 and TRBJ1-5, the full variable domain is DGGITQSPKYLFRKEGQNVTLSCEQNLNHDAMYWYRQDPGQGLRLIYYSQIVNDFQKGDIAEGYSVSREKKESFPLTVTSAQKNPTAFYLCASSRGTGGNQPQHFGDGTRLSIL.

The rearrangement links TRBV19 to TRBJ2-3; TRBD2 aligns across 13 bases. V shed 10 bases and J 4 bases; nucleotides not matched to a gene: 5. The CDR3 is 14 residues long. CDR1 and CDR2 from the germline V gene are LNHDA and SQIVND (reference sequence). The CDR3 protein is CATRTSGRSDTQYF. Written as DNA, the CDR3 is TGTGCCACCCGGACTAGCGGGAGATCAGATACGCAGTATTTT.

V is TRBV19 and J is TRBJ1-4; 7 nucleotides line up with TRBD1. The CDR3 is 15 residues long. V was pared by 5 bases and J by 3 bases, with 6 bases of the junction left unmatched. Per germline, CDR1 LNHDA and CDR2 SQIVND (reference sequence). CDR3 protein: CASSATGLANEKLFF. CDR3 in DNA: TGTGCCAGTAGTGCGACAGGGCTAGCTAATGAAAAACTGTTTTTT. Full variable domain (rest looked up from reference TRBV19 and TRBJ1-4): DGGITQSPKYLFRKEGQNVTLSCEQNLNHDAMYWYRQDPGQGLRLIYYSQIVNDFQKGDIAEGYSVSREKKESFPLTVTSAQKNPTAFYLCASSATGLANEKLFFGSGTQLSVL.

The gene calls are TRBV4-3 and TRBJ2-7; 9 bases match TRBD1. Germline trimming cut 6 bases from V and 2 bases from J; bases unmatched to any gene: 2. The CDR3 has 13 amino acids. Germline assignment: CDR1 LGHNA and CDR2 YSLEER. In DNA form, the CDR3 reads TGCGCCAGCAGTCGACAGGGGGCCTACGAGCAGTACTTC. This sequence encodes CASSRQGAYEQYF.

The rearrangement joins TRBV7-9 to TRBJ2-5; a weak D match, TRBD1 (6 bases). The germline CDR1 and CDR2 sequences are SEHNR and FQNEAQ (reference sequence). CDR3 length: 15 amino acids. V gave up 5 bases and J gave up 4 bases, with 17 bases separating them. The CDR3 loop reads CASSARDIGGETQYF. CDR3 DNA sequence: TGTGCCAGCAGCGCCCGGGACATTGGAGGAGAGACCCAGTACTTC.

V gene TRBV14 combines with J gene TRBJ2-7, with D tentatively TRBD1 (6 bases). Per germline, CDR1 SGHDN and CDR2 FVKESK. With 4 bases removed from V and 0 bases from J, the gap between germline ends came to 13 bases. The CDR3 runs 15 residues. CDR3 bases: TGTGCCAGCAGCCCCGGACAGCTTCTCTCCTACGAGCAGTACTTC. Amino acid sequence: CASSPGQLLSYEQYF.

The CDR3 coding sequence is TGTGCCAGCAGTCAGGGGGCTTGGACCGGGGAGCTGTTTTTT. Its translation is CASSQGAWTGELFF. This chain links TRBV7-9 with TRBJ2-2; 8 bases fit TRBD1. Germline V CDR1 and CDR2: SEHNR, FQNEAQ (reference sequence). With V trimmed by 6 bases and J by 5 bases, 5 bases remained unmatched. The CDR3 contains 14 residues.

The chain combines TRBV5-1 with TRBJ2-1, with 10 bases identical to TRBD2. Germline V gives CDR1 SGHRS, CDR2 YFSETQ. The J segment lost 8 bases and the V segment lost 3 bases, leaving 11 bases of the junction unmatched. There are 16 residues in the CDR3. DNA for the CDR3: TGCGCCAGCAGCTCGTCGGCTAGCGGGAGTAGGTATGAGCAGTTCTTC. Translation gives CASSSSASGSRYEQFF. Full variable domain (remainder filled in from reference TRBV5-1 and TRBJ2-1): KAGVTQTPRYLIKTRGQQVTLSCSPISGHRSVSWYQQTPGQGLQFLFEYFSETQRNKGNFPGRFSGRQFSNSRSEMNVSTLELGDSALYLCASSSSASGSRYEQFFGPGTRLTVL.